Described below is a single TCR beta chain sequence and its context. Its antigen remains unknown. This specimen comes from a study of siplizumab effects on memory and regulatory T cells. Study findings and constraints: Most proliferating CD4+ or CD8+ clones, roughly 75-96%, had no naive or memory assignment. The suppressive capacity of proliferating Tregs from siplizumab cultures remained unconfirmed. Just a small share of alloreactive clones was traced back to unstimulated subsets.

Per sample, 10^5 or so TCR templates underwent assay. The protocol was immunoSEQ multiplex PCR, while the TCRdb copy is restricted to in-frame clones and leaves out a portion. The sample shows 100,000 or so clones, roughly 91% of them seen only once. V was pared by 3 bases and J by 10 bases, with 11 bases of the junction left unmatched. The CDR3 is 15 amino acids. Germline V gives CDR1 LGHNA, CDR2 YSLEER. Source material: non-Treg CD4+ T cells sorted from blood. This receptor was obtained from a human donor in good health. The chain combines TRBV4-3 with TRBJ2-1; 8 bases fit TRBD2. The CDR3 is CASSQQAGVGGEQFF. As DNA, the CDR3 is TGCGCCAGCAGCCAGCAAGCGGGAGTCGGCGGCGAGCAGTTCTTC.